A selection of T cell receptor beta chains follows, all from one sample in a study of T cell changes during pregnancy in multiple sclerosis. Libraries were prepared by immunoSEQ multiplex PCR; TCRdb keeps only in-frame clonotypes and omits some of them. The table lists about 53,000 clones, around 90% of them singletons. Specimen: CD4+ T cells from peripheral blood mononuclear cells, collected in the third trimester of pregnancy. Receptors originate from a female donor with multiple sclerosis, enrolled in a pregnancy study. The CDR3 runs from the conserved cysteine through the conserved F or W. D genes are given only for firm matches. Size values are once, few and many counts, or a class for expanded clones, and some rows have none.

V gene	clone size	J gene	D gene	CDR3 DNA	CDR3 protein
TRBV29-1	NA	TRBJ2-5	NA	TGCAGCGTTGGCTACGGGGGGCAAGGGCATACCCAGTACTTC	CSVGYGGQGHTQYF
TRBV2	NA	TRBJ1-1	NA	TGTGCCAGCAGCCAGAAGAACACTGAAGCTTTCTTT	CASSQKNTEAFF
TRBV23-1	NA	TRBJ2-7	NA	TGCGCCAGCAGTCCCATCAAGAGCTCTCCCTACTACGAGCAGTACTTC	CASSPIKSSPYYEQYF
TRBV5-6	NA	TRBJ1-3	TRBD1	TGTGCCAGCAGCCGAAGCAAACAGGGGGCCTTTTTCTCTGGAAACACCATATATTTT	CASSRSKQGAFFSGNTIYF
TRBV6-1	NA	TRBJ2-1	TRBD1	TGTGCCAGCAGGGGACAGCGACTACCCAATGAGCAGTTCTTC	CASRGQRLPNEQFF
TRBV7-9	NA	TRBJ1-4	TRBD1	TGTGCCAGCAGCTTAGGAGGGACAGGGGCAGCAACTAATGAAAAACTGTTTTTT	CASSLGGTGAATNEKLFF
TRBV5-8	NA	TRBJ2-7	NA	TGTGCCAGCCGTAGCCGGCAGCCACCCTACGAGCAGTACTTC	CASRSRQPPYEQYF
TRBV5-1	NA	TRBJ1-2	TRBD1	TGCGCCAGCAACCCGGTCGCGGGACAGGCGGGTGGCTACACCTTC	CASNPVAGQAGGYTF
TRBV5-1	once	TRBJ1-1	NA	TGCGCCAGCAGCTTGGTAGTGAACACTGAAGCTTTCTTT	CASSLVVNTEAFF
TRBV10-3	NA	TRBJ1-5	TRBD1	TGTGCCATCAGTGAGGAGGGCCGGGACAGGGGGCAGCCCCAGCATTTT	CAISEEGRDRGQPQHF
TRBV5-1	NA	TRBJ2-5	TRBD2	TGCGCCAGCAGCCCCCTCCCCCAACTCGGGGGGGCCAGGGAGACCCAGTACTTC	CASSPLPQLGGARETQYF
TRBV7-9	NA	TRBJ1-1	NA	TGTGCCAGCAGCTTAGGGCAGTTGAACACTGAAGCTTTCTTT	CASSLGQLNTEAFF
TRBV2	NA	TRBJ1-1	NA	TGTGCCAGCGGCCTCAGGGCTATGAACACTGAAGCTTTCTTT	CASGLRAMNTEAFF
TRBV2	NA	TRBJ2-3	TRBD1	TGTGCCAGCCGGACAGGGTTCACAGATACGCAGTATTTT	CASRTGFTDTQYF
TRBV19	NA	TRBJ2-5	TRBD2	TGTGCCAGTAGTATTGTAGGGACTAGCTCTCGTCAGACCCAGTACTTC	CASSIVGTSSRQTQYF
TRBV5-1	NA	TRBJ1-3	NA	TGCGCCAGCAACGAGCTCGGGGGAGCTGGAAACACCATATATTTT	CASNELGGAGNTIYF
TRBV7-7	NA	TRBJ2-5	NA	TGTGCTAGCAGCCAGGGCCCCCGGCGTGGAGAGACCCAGTACTTC	CASSQGPRRGETQYF
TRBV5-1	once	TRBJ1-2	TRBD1	TGCGCCAGCAGCTCCGCCACAGGGGTTAACTATGGCTACACCTTC	CASSSATGVNYGYTF
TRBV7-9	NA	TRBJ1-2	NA	TGTGCCAGCATGGACAGCTTTAACTATGGCTACACCTTC	CASMDSFNYGYTF
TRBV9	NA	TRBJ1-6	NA	TGTGCCAGCAGCGTAGATCCCCAGAACAATTCACCCCTCCACTTT	CASSVDPQNNSPLHF
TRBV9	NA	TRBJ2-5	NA	TGTGCCAGCAGCGTAGCTTCGGTTGGGGGCAGCCAGACCCAGTACTTC	CASSVASVGGSQTQYF
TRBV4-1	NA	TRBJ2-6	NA	TGCGCCAGCAGGCAAGGCCAGGGTTCTGGGGCCAACGTCCTGACTTTC	CASRQGQGSGANVLTF
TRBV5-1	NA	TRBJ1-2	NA	TGCGCCAGCAGCTTGGGAGCGGTTGGCTACACCTTC	CASSLGAVGYTF
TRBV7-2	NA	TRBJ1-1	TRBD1	TGTGCCAGCACGGGACAGTTTAACACTGAAGCTTTCTTT	CASTGQFNTEAFF
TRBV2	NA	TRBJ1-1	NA	TGTGCCAGCGCAGAGGGGGGGGAGAACACTGAAGCTTTCTTT	CASAEGGENTEAFF
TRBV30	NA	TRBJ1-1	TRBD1	TGTGCCTGGACCCTAGGGGGCCCAGGAACTGAAGCTTTCTTT	CAWTLGGPGTEAFF
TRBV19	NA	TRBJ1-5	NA	TGTGCCAGTAGTATATCAAGGGGGGGTGGCAATCAGCCCCAGCATTTT	CASSISRGGGNQPQHF
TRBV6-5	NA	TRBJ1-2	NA	TGTGCCAGCAGTTACTGGCAGGGCTCAGATGGCTACACCTTC	CASSYWQGSDGYTF
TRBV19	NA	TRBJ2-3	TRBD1	TGTGCCACTAGGGACAGGGGATGGGCAGATACGCAGTATTTT	CATRDRGWADTQYF
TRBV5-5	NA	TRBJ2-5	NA	TGTGCCAGCAGCTTGATCGGGGGACAAGAGACCCAGTACTTC	CASSLIGGQETQYF
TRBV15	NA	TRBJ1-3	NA	TGTGCCACCAGCAGGATGGAGGGTAGCAGGGTCCGCGGAAACACCATATATTTT	CATSRMEGSRVRGNTIYF
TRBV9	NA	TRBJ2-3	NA	TGTGCCAGCAGCGTAGATTCCCACGCAGGGTTGATTCCAGATACGCAGTATTTT	CASSVDSHAGLIPDTQYF
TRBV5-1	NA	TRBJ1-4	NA	TGCGCCAGCAGCCCTCTCGGTGGAGAGGGAGAAAAACTGTTTTTT	CASSPLGGEGEKLFF
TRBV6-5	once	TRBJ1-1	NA	TGTGCCAGCAGTTACTCGTGGGGGGCTGAAGCTTTCTTT	CASSYSWGAEAFF
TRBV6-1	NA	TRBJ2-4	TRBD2	TGTGCCAGCAGTGCTCGGGCTAGCGGAAATGTAGCCAAAAACATTCAGTACTTC	CASSARASGNVAKNIQYF
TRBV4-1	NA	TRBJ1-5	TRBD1	TGCGCCAGCAGCCGACTACAGGGGGCCCTTCAGCATTTT	CASSRLQGALQHF
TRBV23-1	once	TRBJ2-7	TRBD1	TGCGCCAGCAGTTCAAAAGGGGGCCCTCGAGTGATCTACGAGCAGTACTTC	CASSSKGGPRVIYEQYF
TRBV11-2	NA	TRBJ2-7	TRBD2	TGTGCCAGCAAAGGGTTCGGGGGGGGTGAGCAGTACTTC	CASKGFGGGEQYF
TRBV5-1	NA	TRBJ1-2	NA	TGCGCCAGCAGCCAGGACAGCGAATATGGCTACACCTTC	CASSQDSEYGYTF
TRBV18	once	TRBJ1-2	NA	TGTGCCAGCTCACCCCTCCCTTCCCCCGGAGACCGCGCTCATAACTATGGCTACACCTTC	CASSPLPSPGDRAHNYGYTF
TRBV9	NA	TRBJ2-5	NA	TGTGCCAGCAGCGTAGGGGGCAGGGGTGTAGAGACCCAGTACTTC	CASSVGGRGVETQYF
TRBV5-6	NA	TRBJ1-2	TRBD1	TGTGCCAGCAGCTCGGACAGGGAGCTCTATCTTCGCTACACCTTC	CASSSDRELYLRYTF
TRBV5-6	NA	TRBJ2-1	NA	TGTGCCAGCACCCTGGGGCCTCCCATGCCCCACTATGAGCAGTTCTTC	CASTLGPPMPHYEQFF
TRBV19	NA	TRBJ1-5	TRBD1	TGTGCCAGTACCCGGACAGGGTATAGCAATCAGCCCCAGCATTTT	CASTRTGYSNQPQHF
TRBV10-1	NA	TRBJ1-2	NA	TGCGCCAGCAGTGAGCTCGGGGGTTCCGTCTATGGCTACACCTTC	CASSELGGSVYGYTF
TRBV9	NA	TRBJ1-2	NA	TGTGCCAGCAGCCCCCGTAGGCATCAGGGAGGTACCTATGGCTACACCTTC	CASSPRRHQGGTYGYTF
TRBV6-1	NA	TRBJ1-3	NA	TGTGCCAGCACCGCAGGGGTAGAGGGAAACACCATATATTTT	CASTAGVEGNTIYF
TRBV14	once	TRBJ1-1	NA	TGTGCCAGCAGCCAAGGCCATTTTGTAGGCCCCGGGGGGACTGAAGCTTTCTTT	CASSQGHFVGPGGTEAFF